This T cell receptor beta chain was captured in a study of T cell responses to AZD1222 COVID-19 vaccine. Study background: Researchers grouped second doses given at about 4 or about 12 weeks into one pool.

Clones were sequenced by immunoSEQ multiplex PCR, and TCRdb holds only the in-frame ones, with some missing. The data contain around 160,000 clones, roughly nine tenths of them singletons. Study-wide results and caveats: Unmutated variant regions are reportedly the target of nearly half of TCRs that are spike-specific. Donor demographics were predominantly white British with a female majority; clonal diversity may be underestimated.

As for this clone: The antigen is undetermined.

This specimen consisted of peripheral blood, obtained on day 0 of AZD1222 vaccination. The TCR comes from an adult in good health.

The CDR3 DNA reads TGTGCCAGCAGCTTCGGCGGCGGGGAGCTGTTTTTT. Translation gives CASSFGGGELFF. The chain uses TRBV11-3 and TRBJ2-2; D is unresolved. Germline CDR1 SGHNT, CDR2 YENEEA. Trimming took off 3 bases at V and 7 bases at J, with 6 bases between the two ends. This CDR3 is built from 12 residues.